These 2 T cell receptor beta chains came from one sample sequenced in a study of blood T cell repertoires in COVID-19. TCRdb's table, derived via immunoSEQ multiplex PCR, lists solely in-frame clones and lacks some. The sample has about 250,000 clones, 88% seen once; the top ten hold under 1.5%. Sequenced sample: peripheral blood. These receptors all come from a man older than 75 with acute or convalescent COVID-19.

The chain uses TRBV11-2 and TRBJ1-2; weak D call: TRBD1 (5 bases). V was shortened by 0 bases and J by 2 bases, with 10 bases between the two germline ends. Germline V gives CDR1 SGHAT, CDR2 FQNNGV. The CDR3 contains 15 residues. The CDR3 loop reads CASSLDFAGNYGYTF. The CDR3 DNA reads as TGTGCCAGCAGCTTAGATTTCGCAGGGAACTATGGCTACACCTTC.

The rearrangement joins TRBV7-2 to TRBJ1-1; no clear D. CDR3 length: 13 amino acids. Germline CDR1 SGHTA, CDR2 FQGNSA. Trimming left V 3 bases short and J 4 bases short, with 9 bases between. CDR3 amino acids: CASSLVSGTEAFF. For the CDR3, the DNA is TGTGCCAGCAGCTTGGTGTCAGGCACTGAAGCTTTCTTT.